This T cell receptor (beta chain) was found in a study of control samples from healthy donors and cancer patients. Deletions cut 1 base from V and 6 bases from J, with 6 bases between. CDR1 is DFQATT and CDR2 is SNEGSKA in the germline V gene (reference sequence). This CDR3 comprises 11 residues. Profiled with immunoSEQ multiplex PCR; TCRdb holds only in-frame clones, not every one. Of some 120,000 clones listed, around 87% are singletons. The chain combines TRBV20-1 with TRBJ1-1, with unresolved D. This receptor was obtained from a man in his 60s in good health. The sequencing sample was made of blood. This CDR3 is CSARVYSEAFF. The CDR3, as DNA: TGCAGTGCTAGAGTGTATTCTGAAGCTTTCTTT.